There are a few counts of the clone carrying this T cell receptor (beta chain). This sample is drawn from a study of response to subunit inactivated influenza vaccine. V was cut by 4 bases and J by 5 bases, with 17 bases left in between. The CDR3 is made up of 15 amino acids. CDR1 is DFQATT and CDR2 is SNEGSKA in the germline V gene (reference sequence). From the RT-PCR reads, TCRdb called clonotypes with MiXCR, one entry per CDR3 protein. The sample lists 450,000 to 600,000 distinct CDR3 sequences, less than 10% occurring once. The V and J genes are TRBV20-1 and TRBJ2-2; maybe TRBD1 (5 bases). This material consisted of PBMCs from blood, taken around 25 months after vaccination. The receptor comes from a man aged 45 to 70 who received an inactivated influenza vaccine. CDR3 region: CSAIVGAGYTGELFF. In DNA, the CDR3 is TGCAGTGCTATAGTTGGGGCAGGGTATACCGGGGAGCTGTTTTTT.